These 27 T cell receptor beta chains share one sample of origin, sequenced in a study of cytomegalovirus exposure and HLA in healthy donors. Amplification used 60 Vbeta primers and 13 Jbeta primers. Profiled with immunoSEQ multiplex PCR; TCRdb holds only in-frame clones, not every one. The table has approximately 220,000 clones, roughly 85% seen once. The sequenced sample consisted of PBMCs. These receptors originate from a male donor in good health and CMV-seronegative.

Note on this clone: The final CDR3 position lacks the conserved phenylalanine or tryptophan, pointing to a likely read error. The rearrangement joins TRBV28 to TRBJ1-6; TRBD1 aligns across 7 bases. Germline V gives CDR1 MDHEN, CDR2 SYDVKM. J lost 10 bases, V lost 11 bases, and 14 bases had no gene match. The CDR3 runs 14 residues. The CDR3 protein is CAGGDRDYGSPLHL. CDR3 nucleotide sequence: TGTGCCGGCGGGGACAGAGATTATGGGTCACCCCTCCACCTT.

The V and J genes are TRBV13 and TRBJ2-7; 12 bases line up with TRBD2. CDR3 length: 16 residues. Germline loops: CDR1 PRHDT, CDR2 FYEKMQ (reference sequence). With 4 bases clipped from V and 3 bases from J, the junction kept 7 bases outside the gene matches. CDR3 DNA sequence: TGTGCCAGCAGCTCCACTAGCGGGGGGAGACTCTACGAGCAGTACTTC. Protein product: CASSSTSGGRLYEQYF.

The chain links TRBV4-3 to TRBJ1-4; TRBD1 agrees at 9 bases. Germline lookup yields CDR1 LGHNA and CDR2 YSLEER. This CDR3 is 17 amino acids long. The ends lost 0 bases at V and 7 bases at J; junction bases unmatched: 9. Written as DNA, the CDR3 is TGCGCCAGCAGCCAAGAGTTAGGGACAGGGAGTAGTGAAAAACTGTTTTTT. Protein sequence: CASSQELGTGSSEKLFF.

With respect to this clone: The missing conserved phenylalanine or tryptophan at the end of this CDR3 makes a read error likely. The CDR3 loop is CASSLNRPSSYNSPLHL. The CDR3 DNA reads TGCGCCAGCAGCTTGAACAGGCCGAGCTCCTATAATTCACCCCTCCACCTT. This sequence joins TRBV5-1 and TRBJ1-6; D perhaps matches TRBD1 (5 bases). This CDR3 comprises 17 residues. Germline CDR1 SGHRS, CDR2 YFSETQ. V was shortened by 1 base and J by 0 bases, with 11 bases between the two germline ends.

The chain joins TRBV15 to TRBJ2-5; TRBD1 is a possible D gene (6 bases). Germline V CDR1 and CDR2: LNHNV, YYDKDF (reference sequence). The CDR3 consists of 15 residues. V lost 0 bases and J lost 2, with 10 bases in between. In DNA, the CDR3 is TGTGCCACCAGCAGAGATCCGACAGGACAAGAGACCCAGTACTTC. Translated, it gives CATSRDPTGQETQYF.

The chain joins TRBV7-2 to TRBJ2-5; 10 bases are a match to TRBD2. Germline assignment: CDR1 SGHTA and CDR2 FQGNSA. This CDR3 has 17 amino acids. V dropped 5 bases and J dropped 5; count of bases not matched to a gene: 14. For the CDR3, the DNA is TGTGCCAGCAGCCCCGGGACGCTAGCGGGGGCTCGGGAGACCCAGTACTTC. Protein: CASSPGTLAGARETQYF.

This chain joins TRBV27 and TRBJ2-4; TRBD1 aligns across 9 bases. CDR3 size: 18 residues. After removal of 5 bases from V and 0 bases from J, the junction contained 11 bases not matched to a gene. Germline assignment: CDR1 MNHEY and CDR2 SMNVEV (reference sequence). The CDR3 is CASSPRWTGDGAKNIQYF. CDR3 coding DNA: TGTGCCAGCAGTCCCCGATGGACAGGGGATGGAGCCAAAAACATTCAGTACTTC.

The chain uses TRBV6-5 and TRBJ2-5, with TRBD2 matching over 7 bases. Germline CDR1 and CDR2: MNHEY and SVGAGI. Germline trimming cut 2 bases from V and 1 base from J; bases unmatched to any gene: 4. The length of the CDR3 is 15 residues. In nucleotides, the CDR3 is TGTGCCAGCAGTTACCCGGGACTACCCCAAGAGACCCAGTACTTC. Translating gives CASSYPGLPQETQYF.

The chain links TRBV5-1 to TRBJ2-5, with D maybe TRBD2 (5 bases). The tail of the sequence fits TRBJ2-7 better, so the J call may be wrong. Germline V lookup: CDR1 SGHRS, CDR2 YFSETQ. The CDR3 totals 14 residues. The CDR3 spells CASTSVAGSYEQYF. Written as DNA, the CDR3 is TGCGCCAGCACCAGCGTGGCGGGCTCGTACGAGCAGTACTTC.

The rearrangement uses TRBV6-5 and TRBJ1-1, with 11 bases that match TRBD1. The CDR3 spans 13 residues. Germline V CDR1 and CDR2: MNHEY, SVGAGI. J gave up 10 bases and V 7 bases, and 8 bases lay outside the gene matches. CDR3 region: CASTLDRGRPAFF. The CDR3 nucleotides read TGTGCCAGCACCCTGGACAGGGGGCGTCCAGCTTTCTTT.

V usage is TRBV4-3 and J usage is TRBJ2-5; no clear D gene. CDR3 length: 15 amino acids. V dropped 1 base and J dropped 3 bases, with 12 bases sitting between them. Looked up from germline, CDR1 is LGHNA and CDR2 is YSLEER. The CDR3 bases are TGCGCCAGCAGCCAAGGTGGTCTCGAGGAAGAGACCCAGTACTTC. It translates to CASSQGGLEEETQYF.

The chain is built from TRBV11-2 and TRBJ2-7, with no clear D. Germline V gene data show CDR1 as SGHAT and CDR2 as FQNNGV. The CDR3 extends over 13 amino acids. The V gene lost 2 bases and the J gene lost 2 bases, with 7 bases spanning the gap. For the CDR3, the DNA is TGTGCCAGCAGCTTATCCGCTACCTACGAGCAGTACTTC. As protein: CASSLSATYEQYF.

V is TRBV30 and J is TRBJ1-1; 8 bases are a match to TRBD1. From germline, CDR1 is GTSNPN and CDR2 SVGIG (reference sequence). The CDR3 length is 15 residues. With 1 base clipped from V and 4 bases from J, the junction kept 8 bases outside the gene matches. CDR3 loop: CAWSAPTGEGTEAFF. As DNA, the CDR3 is TGTGCCTGGAGTGCCCCGACAGGGGAGGGCACTGAAGCTTTCTTT. Combining the CDR3 with reference TRBV30 and TRBJ1-1 gives the whole variable domain SQTIHQWPATLVQPVGSPLSLECTVEGTSNPNLYWYRQAAGRGLQLLFYSVGIGQISSEVPQNLSASRPQDRQFILSSKKLLLSDSGFYLCAWSAPTGEGTEAFFGQGTRLTVV.

This clone has just one count. This chain connects TRBV5-1 to TRBJ2-2; perhaps TRBD2 as D (6 bases). From germline, CDR1 is SGHRS and CDR2 YFSETQ. V lost 5 bases to trimming and J lost 4 bases, with 12 bases between them. The CDR3 is 14 amino acids. CDR3 DNA: TGCGCCAGCAGTGACCAGGGAGGCACCGGGGAGCTGTTTTTT. It yields the protein CASSDQGGTGELFF. Combining the CDR3 with reference TRBV5-1 and TRBJ2-2 gives the whole variable domain KAGVTQTPRYLIKTRGQQVTLSCSPISGHRSVSWYQQTPGQGLQFLFEYFSETQRNKGNFPGRFSGRQFSNSRSEMNVSTLELGDSALYLCASSDQGGTGELFFGEGSRLTVL.

In its sample, this clone was seen once. The chain couples TRBV18 to TRBJ2-3; D might be TRBD1 (6 bases). The CDR3 has 16 residues. The germline CDR1 and CDR2 sequences are KGHSH and LQKENI. Trimming left V 6 bases short and J 2 bases short, with 18 bases between. For the CDR3, the DNA is TGTGCCAGCTCCCTTCTGACAGGTCGAATCACAGATACGCAGTATTTT. It specifies CASSLLTGRITDTQYF.

This chain connects TRBV30 to TRBJ1-3; TRBD1 might be the D (5 bases). The CDR3 length is 16 residues. V shed 2 bases and J shed 0 bases, with 14 bases lying between them. The germline CDR1 and CDR2 sequences are GTSNPN and SVGIG (reference sequence). The CDR3 DNA sequence: TGTGCCTGGAGTCCGACGGGCGGGACCTCTGGAAACACCATATATTTT. Translating gives CAWSPTGGTSGNTIYF.

The chain has TRBV27 and TRBJ2-3, with D uncertain. The germline V gene encodes CDR1 MNHEY and CDR2 SMNVEV (reference sequence). The CDR3 is 14 residues long. Trimming took off 2 bases at V and 0 bases at J, with 6 bases between the two ends. In DNA, the CDR3 is TGTGCCAGCAGTTTAGAGTCTAGCACAGATACGCAGTATTTT. It yields the protein CASSLESSTDTQYF.

This clone was picked up a small number of times. This chain connects TRBV9 to TRBJ2-6, with 8 bases matching TRBD1. The CDR3 is 19 residues long. Looked up from germline, CDR1 is SGDLS and CDR2 is YYNGEE. V lost 3 bases, J lost 1 base, and 12 bases stayed unmatched. CDR3: CASSALTGAVPSGANVLTF. CDR3 coding DNA: TGTGCCAGCAGCGCCCTGACAGGGGCCGTCCCTTCTGGGGCCAACGTCCTGACTTTC.

The CDR3, as DNA: TGTGCCAGTAGTATTAGGGGACAGGGCTATGGTAAAGCTTTCTTT. Translating it yields CASSIRGQGYGKAFF. The chain has TRBV19 and TRBJ1-1; 9 bases are shared with TRBD1. With V trimmed by 3 bases and J by 9 bases, 11 bases remained unmatched. The V gene's germline CDR1 is LNHDA and CDR2 SQIVND (reference sequence). The CDR3 covers 15 residues.

The chain joins TRBV29-1 to TRBJ2-7; 7 positions agree with TRBD2. The CDR3 is 13 residues long. With V trimmed by 5 bases and J by 2 bases, 6 bases remained unmatched. CDR1 and CDR2 from the germline V gene are SQVTM and ANQGSEA. The CDR3 reads CSVHLAGAYEQYF. In DNA, the CDR3 is TGCAGCGTTCATCTCGCGGGAGCCTACGAGCAGTACTTC.

Comments on this clone: Sequence at one end of the junction differs from germline and may be a read error. This chain joins TRBV28 and TRBJ1-2, with no clear D. Germline values: CDR1 MDHEN, CDR2 SYDVKM. The CDR3 length is 12 residues. CDR3 nucleotide sequence: TGTGCCAGCAGTATATGGGAGTCTGGCTACACCTTC. This translates into CASSIWESGYTF.

The chain links TRBV4-2 to TRBJ2-7, with TRBD1 as a possible D gene (5 bases). Germline V gene sequence: CDR1 LGHNA, CDR2 YNFKEQ. The CDR3 loop spans 14 amino acids. The V end was cut by 0 bases, the J end by 5 bases, with 11 bases between. CDR3 sequence (DNA): TGTGCCAGCAGCCAAGATAGGGGTATAAACGAGCAGTACTTC. Protein sequence: CASSQDRGINEQYF.

The chain links TRBV5-1 to TRBJ2-7, with TRBD1 matching over 10 bases. CDR1 and CDR2 from the germline V gene are SGHRS and YFSETQ. J lost 0 bases, V lost 4 bases, and 1 base had no gene match. This CDR3 has 14 amino acids. The CDR3 coding sequence is TGCGCCAGCAGCAGGACAGGGGGCTCCTACGAGCAGTACTTC. Encoded protein: CASSRTGGSYEQYF.

The rearrangement joins TRBV9 to TRBJ2-3; 15 bases line up with TRBD2. There are 18 residues in the CDR3. With 0 bases clipped from V and 0 bases from J, the junction kept 2 bases outside the gene matches. The germline CDR1 and CDR2 sequences are SGDLS and YYNGEE. The CDR3 reads CASSVGTSGGASTDTQYF. CDR3 DNA: TGTGCCAGCAGCGTAGGGACTAGCGGGGGGGCTAGCACAGATACGCAGTATTTT.

In nucleotides, the CDR3 is TGTGCCAGCAGACTCCAGGGGGCTTGGCAGCCCCAGCATTTT. Its protein product is CASRLQGAWQPQHF. J is TRBJ1-5 and V is TRBV27, with 8 bases lining up with TRBD1. Trimming at V came to 6 bases and at J to 7 bases, leaving 8 bases not matched to a gene. CDR3 length equals 14 residues. Germline assignment: CDR1 MNHEY and CDR2 SMNVEV (reference sequence).

This sequence joins TRBV7-8 and TRBJ2-7; D gene uncertain. The CDR3 runs to 15 residues. The germline V and J ends were trimmed by 1 base and 1 base, with 11 bases remaining between them. CDR1 and CDR2 (germline): SGHVS, FQNEAQ. DNA for the CDR3: TGTGCCAGCAGCTTAGGATCAGTCAGATCCTACGAGCAGTACTTC. Encoded protein: CASSLGSVRSYEQYF.

The J gene is TRBJ1-4, the V gene TRBV28; TRBD1 agrees at 7 bases. The CDR3 is made up of 15 amino acids. Germline loops: CDR1 MDHEN, CDR2 SYDVKM. V was clipped by 3 bases and J by 7 bases; unmatched bases: 8. CDR3 DNA: TGTGCCAGCAGTTTTGTTGAGGGGGCCACTGAAAAACTGTTTTTT. Protein sequence: CASSFVEGATEKLFF.